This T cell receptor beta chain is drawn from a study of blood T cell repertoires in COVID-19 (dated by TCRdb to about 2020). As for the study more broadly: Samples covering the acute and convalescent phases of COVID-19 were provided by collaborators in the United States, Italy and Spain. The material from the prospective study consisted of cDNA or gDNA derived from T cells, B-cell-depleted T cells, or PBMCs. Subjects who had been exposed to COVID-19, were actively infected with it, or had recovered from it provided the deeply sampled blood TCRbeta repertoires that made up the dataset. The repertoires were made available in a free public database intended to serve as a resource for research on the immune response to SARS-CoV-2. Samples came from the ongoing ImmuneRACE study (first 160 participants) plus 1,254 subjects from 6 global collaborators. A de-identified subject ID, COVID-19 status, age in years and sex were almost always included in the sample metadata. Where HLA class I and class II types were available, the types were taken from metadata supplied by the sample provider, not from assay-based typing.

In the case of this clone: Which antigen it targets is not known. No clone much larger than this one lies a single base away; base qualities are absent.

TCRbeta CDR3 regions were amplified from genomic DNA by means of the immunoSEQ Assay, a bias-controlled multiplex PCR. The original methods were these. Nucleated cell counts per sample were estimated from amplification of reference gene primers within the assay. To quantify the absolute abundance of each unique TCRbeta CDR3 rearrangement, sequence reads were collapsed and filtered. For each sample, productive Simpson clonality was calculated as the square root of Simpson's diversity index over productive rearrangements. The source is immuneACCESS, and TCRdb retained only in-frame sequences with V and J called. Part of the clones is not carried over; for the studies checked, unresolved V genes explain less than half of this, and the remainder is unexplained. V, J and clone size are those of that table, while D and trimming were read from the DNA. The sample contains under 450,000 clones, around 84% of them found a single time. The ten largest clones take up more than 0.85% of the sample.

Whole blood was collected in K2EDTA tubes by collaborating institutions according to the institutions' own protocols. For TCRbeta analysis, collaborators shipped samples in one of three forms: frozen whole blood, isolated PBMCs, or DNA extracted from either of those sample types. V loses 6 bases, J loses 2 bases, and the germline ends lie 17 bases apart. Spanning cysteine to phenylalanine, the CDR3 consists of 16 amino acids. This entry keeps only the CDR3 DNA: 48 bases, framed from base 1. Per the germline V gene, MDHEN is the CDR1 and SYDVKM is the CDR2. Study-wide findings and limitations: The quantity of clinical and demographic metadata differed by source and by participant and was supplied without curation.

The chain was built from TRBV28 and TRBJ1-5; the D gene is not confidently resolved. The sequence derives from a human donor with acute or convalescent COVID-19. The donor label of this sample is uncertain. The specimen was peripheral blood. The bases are TGTGCCAGCAGGTCCCCGAGGCTTAACGGCAATCAGCCCCAGCATTTT. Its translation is CASRSPRLNGNQPQHF.